One and the same sample provided the 12 T cell receptor beta chains below, sequenced in a study of early T cells in non-severe SARS-CoV-2 infection. TCRdb recomputed calls from the 5' RACE reads with MiXCR, one row per CDR3 protein. Here the sample spans some 30,000 distinct CDR3 sequences, 4% to 5% being singletons. The source material was whole blood. The receptors were sampled from an adult who was a healthcare worker with PCR-confirmed SARS-CoV-2 infection or an uninfected control (not recorded which).

V and J are TRBV11-3 and TRBJ2-1, with TRBD1 matching over 10 bases. V lost 4 bases, J lost 6 bases, and 6 bases stayed unmatched. The CDR3 is made up of 15 amino acids. Per germline, CDR1 SGHNT and CDR2 YENEEA. CDR3 loop: CASSSEGTGANEQFF. The DNA for the CDR3 is TGTGCCAGCAGCTCCGAAGGGACAGGGGCCAATGAGCAGTTCTTC.

This clonotype occurred a few times. This chain links TRBV9 with TRBJ1-3; 12 bases are a match to TRBD1. Trimming removed 4 bases from V and 9 bases from J; junction bases left unmatched: 8. Germline V gives CDR1 SGDLS, CDR2 YYNGEE. This CDR3 spans 15 amino acids. CDR3 sequence (DNA): TGTGCCAGCAGCTCTCAGGGACAGGGGGCTTCCACCATATATTTT. Amino acids: CASSSQGQGASTIYF. Based on the CDR3 plus reference TRBV9 and TRBJ1-3, the full variable domain is DSGVTQTPKHLITATGQRVTLRCSPRSGDLSVYWYQQSLDQGLQFLIQYYNGEERAKGNILERFSAQQFPDLHSELNLSSLELGDSALYFCASSSQGQGASTIYFGEGSWLTVV.

This clonotype has more than one count but fewer than ten. V gene TRBV6-5 combines with J gene TRBJ1-1; TRBD1 is a possible D gene (6 bases). V lost 2 bases and J lost 5, with 9 bases in between. Germline V gene data show CDR1 as MNHEY and CDR2 as SVGAGI. There are 13 residues in the CDR3. The chain's CDR3 is CASSYKGVTEAFF. Here the CDR3 DNA reads TGTGCCAGCAGTTACAAGGGGGTTACTGAAGCTTTCTTT.

Only a few counts were recorded for this clonotype. The chain recombines TRBV20-1 with TRBJ2-5, with 12 bases that match TRBD2. The length of the CDR3 is 15 residues. V was clipped by 2 bases and J by 4 bases; unmatched bases: 5. The V gene's germline CDR1 is DFQATT and CDR2 SNEGSKA (reference sequence). DNA for the CDR3: TGCAGTGCTAGAAGGACTAGCGGGGAACGAGAGACCCAGTACTTC. Amino acid sequence: CSARRTSGERETQYF.

This clonotype was found many times. This chain connects TRBV28 to TRBJ2-7; D is tentatively TRBD1 or TRBD2 (6 bases each). The CDR3 spans 14 residues. Germline V gene lookup returns CDR1 MDHEN and CDR2 SYDVKM. V lost 2 bases, J lost 5 bases, and 13 bases lay in between. The CDR3: CASSLGGPPNEQYF. The CDR3 DNA reads TGTGCCAGCAGTTTAGGGGGGCCTCCTAACGAGCAGTACTTC.

V and J are TRBV28 and TRBJ2-5; TRBD2 matches 7 bases. J gave up 3 bases and V 8 bases, and 12 bases lay outside the gene matches. Germline V gene data show CDR1 as MDHEN and CDR2 as SYDVKM. The CDR3 sequence is 15 residues long. CDR3 sequence: CASRLRLTSEETQYF. The CDR3 region has the DNA TGTGCCAGCCGCCTACGACTTACTAGCGAAGAGACCCAGTACTTC.

The J gene is TRBJ1-5, the V gene TRBV6-1, with 9 bases matching TRBD1. Per the germline V gene, CDR1 is MNHNS and CDR2 is SASEGT. The CDR3 loop spans 13 amino acids. Trimming removed 8 bases from V and 5 bases from J; junction bases left unmatched: 4. In DNA form, the CDR3 reads TGTGCCAGCCAGGGACAGGGAGATCAGCCCCAGCATTTT. Amino acids: CASQGQGDQPQHF.

The CDR3 nucleotides are TGCAGTGCTAGACCCGGGACAGGGCCCTACGAGCAGTACTTC. It codes for CSARPGTGPYEQYF. The chain carries TRBV20-1 and TRBJ2-7, with 9 bases that match TRBD1. J lost 2 bases, V lost 2 bases, and 4 bases had no gene match. From germline, CDR1 is DFQATT and CDR2 SNEGSKA (reference sequence). The CDR3 contains 14 residues.

This clonotype was observed at least ten times. The J gene is TRBJ2-3, the V gene TRBV7-2, with 9 bases fitting TRBD2. The CDR3 has 15 residues. Germline trimming cut 1 base from V and 1 base from J; bases unmatched to any gene: 0. Germline CDR1 reads SGHTA; CDR2 reads FQGNSA. The CDR3 DNA sequence: TGTGCCAGCAGCTTAGGCGGGGGGGGCACAGATACGCAGTATTTT. It encodes CASSLGGGGTDTQYF.

This chain links TRBV7-9 with TRBJ2-5; D is ambiguous. Germline-derived CDR1 and CDR2 are SEHNR and FQNEAQ (reference sequence). V dropped 1 base and J dropped 1 base, with 4 bases sitting between them. The CDR3 runs to 13 residues. CDR3 protein: CASSLDSQETQYF. CDR3 DNA: TGTGCCAGCAGCTTAGACAGCCAAGAGACCCAGTACTTC. Combining the CDR3 with reference TRBV7-9 and TRBJ2-5 gives the whole variable domain DTGVSQNPRHKITKRGQNVTFRCDPISEHNRLYWYRQTLGQGPEFLTYFQNEAQLEKSRLLSDRFSAERPKGSFSTLEIQRTEQGDSAMYLCASSLDSQETQYFGPGTRLLVL.

This clonotype was seen ten or more times. This sequence joins TRBV6-2 or TRBV6-3 and TRBJ1-1; D might be TRBD1 (5 bases). This CDR3 region has 13 residues. CDR1 and CDR2 (germline): MNHEY, SVGEGT. Trimming left V 0 bases short and J 8 bases short, with 10 bases between. CDR3: CASSYSRQREAFF. The CDR3 DNA is TGTGCCAGCAGTTACTCAAGACAGCGAGAAGCTTTCTTT.

This clonotype was recorded many times. This chain uses TRBV5-1 with TRBJ1-6; 7 nucleotides align to TRBD1. The CDR3 spans 15 residues. V trimming: 4 bases; J trimming: 7 bases; junction bases outside the gene matches: 8. Germline V gene data show CDR1 as SGHRS and CDR2 as YFSETQ. DNA for the CDR3: TGCGCCAGCAGCAGGGGACAGTCCGAAAATTCACCCCTCCACTTT. This encodes CASSRGQSENSPLHF.